The next 16 T cell receptor beta chains were all read from a single sample in a study of blood T cell repertoires in COVID-19. Here immunoSEQ multiplex PCR was the method, and the copy in TCRdb shows in-frame clones only, minus some. The sample yields about 35,000 clones, roughly 86% seen once. The material sequenced was peripheral blood. The receptor source for this set is a man older than 75 with active or convalescent COVID-19.

The chain employs TRBV19 and TRBJ1-5, with TRBD1 identical over 8 bases. The J segment lost 7 bases and the V segment lost 4 bases, leaving 6 bases of the junction unmatched. This CDR3 has 14 residues. Looked up from germline, CDR1 is LNHDA and CDR2 is SQIVND (reference sequence). For the CDR3, the DNA is TGTGCCAGTAGTACCGACAGGGGACGGCAGCCCCAGCATTTT. It codes for CASSTDRGRQPQHF.

The rearrangement joins TRBV11-1 to TRBJ2-1, with TRBD2 as a possible D gene (5 bases). From germline, CDR1 is SGHAT and CDR2 FQDESV (reference sequence). V was trimmed by 1 base and J by 2 bases, leaving 9 bases between them. This CDR3 has 15 amino acids. The CDR3 sequence is CASSLGRVTYNEQFF. The CDR3 DNA reads TGTGCCAGCAGCTTAGGGCGGGTTACCTACAATGAGCAGTTCTTC.

This chain uses TRBV19 with TRBJ1-2; D gene unclear. CDR3 length: 14 residues. The V and J ends lost 1 base and 7 bases respectively, with 13 bases between them. From germline, CDR1 is LNHDA and CDR2 SQIVND (reference sequence). The CDR3: CASSIGGGQRGYTF. The CDR3 region has the DNA TGTGCCAGTAGTATAGGGGGAGGCCAGCGTGGCTACACCTTC.

This chain uses TRBV30 with TRBJ1-1; 10 bases fit TRBD1. The germline CDR1 and CDR2 sequences are GTSNPN and SVGIG (reference sequence). The CDR3 consists of 13 residues. After removal of 5 bases from V and 4 bases from J, the junction contained 4 bases not matched to a gene. CDR3: CAWDRGLGTEAFF. The DNA of the CDR3 is TGTGCCTGGGACAGGGGGCTCGGCACTGAAGCTTTCTTT.

This CDR3 reads CASSLEASGRLTDTQYF. The DNA of the CDR3 is TGTGCCAGCAGCTTAGAGGCTAGCGGGAGGCTCACAGATACGCAGTATTTT. This sequence joins TRBV7-8 and TRBJ2-3, with TRBD2 matching 11 bases. V dropped 1 base and J dropped 2; count of bases not matched to a gene: 5. The germline gives CDR1 SGHVS, CDR2 FQNEAQ. CDR3 size: 17 residues.

The rearrangement links TRBV28 to TRBJ1-3; D unclear. This CDR3 comprises 14 residues. Germline values: CDR1 MDHEN, CDR2 SYDVKM. Trimming took 6 bases from V and 5 from J, leaving 14 bases between them. The CDR3 DNA reads TGTGCCAGCAGGGGCACAAGAGACAGAAACACCATATATTTT. Its protein product is CASRGTRDRNTIYF.

The J gene is TRBJ1-1, the V gene TRBV6-6; D not certain. Per the germline V gene, CDR1 is MNHNY and CDR2 is SVGAGI (reference sequence). V was pared by 0 bases and J by 4 bases, with 3 bases between. This CDR3 spans 12 amino acids. CDR3 DNA sequence: TGTGCCAGCAGTTACTCGAGCACTGAAGCTTTCTTT. Protein product: CASSYSSTEAFF.

The chain combines TRBV7-3 with TRBJ2-2, with unresolved D. Germline V gene lookup returns CDR1 SGHTA and CDR2 FQGTGA. V was shortened by 1 base and J by 7 bases, with 4 bases between the two germline ends. The CDR3 extends over 12 amino acids. The DNA of the CDR3 is TGTGCCAGCAGCTTAAATATCGGGGAGCTGTTTTTT. Encoded protein: CASSLNIGELFF.

The chain joins TRBV12-3 or TRBV12-4 to TRBJ2-2; D not certain. CDR3 length: 13 residues. V lost 3 bases and J lost 9, with 11 bases in between. This CDR3 is CASSFSRRRELFF. CDR3 in DNA: TGTGCCAGCAGTTTCTCGAGGAGAAGGGAGCTGTTTTTT.

This sequence joins TRBV10-2 and TRBJ2-1, with D perhaps matching TRBD2 (5 bases). CDR3 size: 15 residues. The germline CDR1 and CDR2 sequences are WSHSY and SAAADI. V was cut by 6 bases and J by 0 bases, with 12 bases left in between. CDR3 nucleotide sequence: TGCGCCAGCAGGGGAGTGAATAACTCCTACAATGAGCAGTTCTTC. This translates into CASRGVNNSYNEQFF.

The rearrangement links TRBV5-5 to TRBJ2-3; 11 bases are shared with TRBD2. The CDR3 contains 17 residues. V lost 4 bases, J lost 4 bases, and 11 bases stayed unmatched. Germline CDR1 reads SGHKS; CDR2 reads YYEKEE (reference sequence). DNA of the CDR3: TGTGCCAGCAGCCCGGTGGTAGCGGGAGGGGGCGCAGATACGCAGTATTTT. Translating it yields CASSPVVAGGGADTQYF.

The rearrangement uses TRBV7-3 and TRBJ2-2; D possibly corresponds to TRBD2 (6 bases). V dropped 5 bases and J dropped 2 bases, with 15 bases sitting between them. The CDR3 runs 16 residues. Looked up from germline, CDR1 is SGHTA and CDR2 is FQGTGA. CDR3 sequence: CASSPQGLSNTGELFF. CDR3 in DNA: TGTGCCAGCAGCCCCCAGGGACTGTCCAACACCGGGGAGCTGTTTTTT.

This chain joins TRBV5-1 and TRBJ2-2, with 10 bases lining up with TRBD2. The germline gives CDR1 SGHRS, CDR2 YFSETQ. With V trimmed by 5 bases and J by 8 bases, 6 bases remained unmatched. This CDR3 is 14 amino acids long. The CDR3 region is CASRWTSGTGELFF. DNA for the CDR3: TGCGCCAGCAGGTGGACTAGCGGTACTGGGGAGCTGTTTTTT.

This clone has a single count. This rearrangement joins TRBV28 to TRBJ1-4, with unresolved D. V lost 6 bases and J 8 bases, leaving 19 bases between the germline ends. There are 15 residues in the CDR3. The V gene's germline CDR1 is MDHEN and CDR2 SYDVKM. The CDR3 loop reads CASSRPGSGTEKLFF. DNA of the CDR3: TGTGCCAGCAGCCGACCGGGAAGCGGAACGGAAAAACTGTTTTTT.

The V call is TRBV5-5, the J call TRBJ1-1, with a tentative D call TRBD1 (5 bases). Germline values: CDR1 SGHKS, CDR2 YYEKEE (reference sequence). The CDR3 length is 15 residues. The V gene lost 0 bases and the J gene lost 4 bases, with 13 bases spanning the gap. The CDR3 loop is CASSLVQGGGTEAFF. The CDR3 DNA is TGTGCCAGCAGCTTGGTCCAGGGAGGCGGCACTGAAGCTTTCTTT.

The chain couples TRBV20-1 to TRBJ1-2; D unclear. CDR1 DFQATT and CDR2 SNEGSKA come from the germline V gene (reference sequence). The CDR3 loop spans 13 amino acids. V was pared by 3 bases and J by 4 bases, with 12 bases between. The CDR3 loop reads CSASSTGVYGYTF. The CDR3 DNA is TGCAGTGCTAGTTCAACGGGAGTCTATGGCTACACCTTC.